Below, 26 T cell receptor beta chains from the same sample are listed, as sequenced in a study of cytomegalovirus exposure and HLA in healthy donors. The primer mix had 60 Vbeta and 13 Jbeta primers. Libraries were prepared by immunoSEQ multiplex PCR; TCRdb keeps only in-frame clonotypes and omits some of them. The sample lists about 130,000 clones, 60% to 85% seen once, with under 3.5% in the top ten. The sequenced sample was PBMCs. These receptors were obtained from a man in his thirties or forties in good health and CMV-seronegative.

This chain uses TRBV30 with TRBJ2-3; a weak D match, TRBD2 (6 bases). The CDR3 extends over 15 amino acids. Trimming cost V 4 bases and J 1 base, with 15 bases left between them. Germline V gene data show CDR1 as GTSNPN and CDR2 as SVGIG (reference sequence). The CDR3 DNA sequence: TGTGCCTGGACTAAGGACTATTGGGGCACAGATACGCAGTATTTT. Protein product: CAWTKDYWGTDTQYF. The variable domain in full, with the rest retrieved from reference TRBV30 and TRBJ2-3, is SQTIHQWPATLVQPVGSPLSLECTVEGTSNPNLYWYRQAAGRGLQLLFYSVGIGQISSEVPQNLSASRPQDRQFILSSKKLLLSDSGFYLCAWTKDYWGTDTQYFGPGTRLTVL.

V usage is TRBV19 and J usage is TRBJ2-5; TRBD2 matches at 8 bases. Germline lookup yields CDR1 LNHDA and CDR2 SQIVND (reference sequence). This CDR3 is built from 14 residues. V shed 7 bases, J shed 2 bases, and the junction held 6 bases outside the gene matches. CDR3 DNA: TGTGCCAGTAATCAGGCGGGAGGTCAAGAGACCCAGTACTTC. Amino acids: CASNQAGGQETQYF.

The chain links TRBV19 to TRBJ1-1, with 9 bases that match TRBD1. With 4 bases clipped from V and 0 bases from J, the junction kept 6 bases outside the gene matches. The CDR3 spans 16 residues. Germline assignment: CDR1 LNHDA and CDR2 SQIVND (reference sequence). CDR3 in amino acids: CASSKLGQGLNTEAFF. CDR3 nucleotides: TGTGCCAGTAGTAAATTGGGACAGGGCCTGAACACTGAAGCTTTCTTT. The full variable domain, rest sourced from reference TRBV19 and TRBJ1-1, is DGGITQSPKYLFRKEGQNVTLSCEQNLNHDAMYWYRQDPGQGLRLIYYSQIVNDFQKGDIAEGYSVSREKKESFPLTVTSAQKNPTAFYLCASSKLGQGLNTEAFFGQGTRLTVV.

This clone has just one count. The chain joins TRBV30 to TRBJ2-3, with TRBD2 matching 7 bases. The CDR3 extends over 14 amino acids. Germline V gives CDR1 GTSNPN, CDR2 SVGIG (reference sequence). Trimming at V came to 0 bases and at J to 4 bases, leaving 4 bases not matched to a gene. Here the CDR3 reads CAWSVEAGPDTQYF. The CDR3 region has the DNA TGTGCCTGGAGTGTAGAAGCGGGACCAGATACGCAGTATTTT.

V and J are TRBV19 and TRBJ2-3; 9 nucleotides align to TRBD1. Per the germline V gene, CDR1 is LNHDA and CDR2 is SQIVND (reference sequence). The ends lost 3 bases at V and 4 bases at J; junction bases unmatched: 5. The CDR3 has 15 amino acids. CDR3 protein: CASSIGDRAPDTQYF. The CDR3, as DNA: TGTGCCAGTAGTATTGGGGACAGGGCCCCAGATACGCAGTATTTT.

V and J are TRBV29-1 and TRBJ2-5; no firm D call. V dropped 2 bases and J dropped 1 base, with 11 bases sitting between them. This CDR3 is built from 14 residues. Germline CDR1 and CDR2: SQVTM and ANQGSEA. In DNA, the CDR3 is TGCAGCGTTGAATTGCTACCATTCCAAGAGACCCAGTACTTC. The encoded protein is CSVELLPFQETQYF.

For the CDR3, the DNA is TGCGCCAGCAGCTCGACAGGGGGCACTAACATTCAGTACTTC. Residues: CASSSTGGTNIQYF. The V gene is TRBV5-1, the J gene TRBJ2-4; 10 bases map to TRBD1. Germline V gene data show CDR1 as SGHRS and CDR2 as YFSETQ. Trimming took 3 bases from V and 7 from J; bases not matched to a gene: 4. The CDR3 is 14 amino acids.

The chain has TRBV5-6 and TRBJ2-7; 7 bases are shared with TRBD1. CDR3 length: 14 amino acids. J gave up 2 bases and V 3 bases, and 5 bases lay outside the gene matches. Germline V lookup: CDR1 SGHDT, CDR2 YYEEEE. In DNA, the CDR3 is TGTGCCAGCAGCTCCGGGACAGTTCCCTACGAGCAGTACTTC. This sequence encodes CASSSGTVPYEQYF.

The J gene is TRBJ2-5, the V gene TRBV27; 8 bases are a match to TRBD1. CDR3 size: 13 residues. In germline, CDR1 is MNHEY, CDR2 SMNVEV (reference sequence). The J segment lost 5 bases and the V segment lost 4 bases, leaving 3 bases of the junction unmatched. The CDR3 sequence is CASSSWTGETQYF. The CDR3 DNA reads as TGTGCCAGCAGTTCCTGGACAGGGGAGACCCAGTACTTC.

This clone was picked up one time. This chain uses TRBV5-6 with TRBJ1-2; D possibly corresponds to TRBD1 (6 bases). The V gene lost 0 bases and the J gene lost 4 bases, with 7 bases spanning the gap. CDR1 and CDR2 (germline): SGHDT, YYEEEE. This CDR3 spans 13 amino acids. The CDR3 is CASSLGQVYGYTF. The CDR3 DNA sequence: TGTGCCAGCAGCTTGGGACAGGTCTATGGCTACACCTTC.

The CDR3 here is CASSPQGTSGMQQYF. The CDR3 DNA reads TGTGCCAGCTCCCCACAGGGGACTAGCGGGATGCAGCAGTACTTC. V usage is TRBV7-9 and J usage is TRBJ2-7; 13 bases map to TRBD2. Germline CDR1 is SEHNR and CDR2 is FQNEAQ (reference sequence). The trim removed 8 bases at V and 8 bases at J, leaving 12 bases unmatched. This CDR3 has 15 amino acids.

This clone is a singleton in its sample. J is TRBJ1-1 and V is TRBV28, with 7 bases fitting TRBD1. The V gene end was trimmed by 8 bases and the J gene end by 1 base; junction bases not matched to a gene: 10. CDR3 length: 15 amino acids. Germline V gene sequence: CDR1 MDHEN, CDR2 SYDVKM. In DNA form, the CDR3 reads TGTGCCAGCGTCACCTACCCAGGGGGGAACACTGAAGCTTTCTTT. Protein product: CASVTYPGGNTEAFF.

This chain joins TRBV28 and TRBJ2-7; 7 bases match TRBD2. The V segment lost 3 bases and the J segment 3 bases; nucleotides outside the gene matches: 5. Germline CDR1 MDHEN, CDR2 SYDVKM. The CDR3 totals 14 residues. The DNA for the CDR3 is TGTGCCAGCAGTTTTGAAGCGGGGCTCTACGAGCAGTACTTC. It codes for CASSFEAGLYEQYF.

The chain carries TRBV11-3 and TRBJ2-7; 9 positions match TRBD1. Unmatched junction bases numbered 6, after V lost 1 base and J lost 5 bases. Per the germline V gene, CDR1 is SGHNT and CDR2 is YENEEA. CDR3 length: 15 residues. The CDR3 coding sequence is TGTGCCAGCAGCTTAGGTAACAGGGGGCAAAACGAGCAGTACTTC. It translates to CASSLGNRGQNEQYF.

The V gene is TRBV4-1, the J gene TRBJ1-4, with TRBD1 matching 8 bases. The V gene end was trimmed by 0 bases and the J gene end by 7 bases; junction bases not matched to a gene: 4. This CDR3 has 15 residues. Germline V gene data show CDR1 as MGHRA and CDR2 as YSYEKL. The CDR3 DNA reads as TGCGCCAGCAGCCAAGACAGGGGGCTGGTTGAAAAACTGTTTTTT. Translating gives CASSQDRGLVEKLFF.

The CDR3 bases are TGTGCCAGCAGTTTCCGTCTAGCTCGGGGTGGGGAGACCCAGTACTTC. It translates to CASSFRLARGGETQYF. V and J are TRBV27 and TRBJ2-5; a weak D match, TRBD2 (5 bases). Trimming removed 3 bases at V and 5 bases at J, with 19 bases between. The CDR3 loop spans 16 amino acids. CDR1 and CDR2 from the germline V gene are MNHEY and SMNVEV (reference sequence).

The chain's CDR3 is CASSPAETYSPLHF. The DNA of the CDR3 is TGCGCCAGCAGCCCCGCGGAGACCTATTCACCCCTCCACTTT. The chain combines TRBV5-1 with TRBJ1-6, with D unresolved. Germline V CDR1 and CDR2: SGHRS, YFSETQ. The CDR3 has 14 residues. V lost 4 bases and J 8 bases, leaving 13 bases between the germline ends.

The gene calls are TRBV10-3 and TRBJ1-1; possible D gene TRBD1, 5 bases. With 0 bases removed from V and 4 bases from J, the gap between germline ends came to 6 bases. The germline V gene has CDR1 ENHRY and CDR2 SYGVKD. The CDR3 extends over 13 amino acids. CDR3 sequence: CAISESGGTEAFF. CDR3 nucleotides: TGTGCCATCAGTGAGTCGGGGGGCACTGAAGCTTTCTTT.

The chain joins TRBV29-1 to TRBJ2-5; D remains unclear. The germline gives CDR1 SQVTM, CDR2 ANQGSEA. This CDR3 is 14 amino acids long. The V and J ends lost 3 bases and 4 bases respectively, with 15 bases between them. CDR3 sequence reads: CSVDTSDIRETQYF. CDR3 coding DNA: TGCAGCGTTGACACCAGCGATATTCGAGAGACCCAGTACTTC.

The chain uses TRBV4-2 and TRBJ2-6, with D possibly TRBD1 on 6 matching bases. CDR3 length: 17 amino acids. CDR1 is LGHNA and CDR2 is YNFKEQ in the germline V gene. V lost 0 bases and J lost 2, with 11 bases in between. The chain's CDR3 is CASSQERWGPGANVLTF. CDR3 coding DNA: TGTGCCAGCAGCCAAGAACGGTGGGGGCCTGGGGCCAACGTCCTGACTTTC.

The J gene is TRBJ1-5, the V gene TRBV28; TRBD1 matches at 9 bases. The junction had 9 bases not matched to a gene; V was cut back by 6 bases and J by 6 bases. Per germline, CDR1 MDHEN and CDR2 SYDVKM. The CDR3 runs 15 residues. The DNA of the CDR3 is TGTGCCAGCAGCCTCGGGACAGGGAGAGGTCAGCCCCAGCATTTT. Translated, it gives CASSLGTGRGQPQHF.

V and J are TRBV5-5 and TRBJ2-7; TRBD1 agrees at 9 bases. The CDR3 length is 15 residues. Germline V CDR1 and CDR2: SGHKS, YYEKEE (reference sequence). V lost 2 bases to trimming and J lost 4 bases; unmatched junction nucleotides: 7. The chain's CDR3 is CASSFLGQGTYEQYF. The CDR3 bases are TGTGCCAGCAGCTTTTTGGGACAGGGTACTTACGAGCAGTACTTC.

There are a few counts of this clone. The chain joins TRBV5-1 to TRBJ2-7; TRBD2 matches at 13 bases. J gave up 0 bases and V 5 bases, and 8 bases lay outside the gene matches. CDR1 SGHRS and CDR2 YFSETQ come from the germline V gene. The CDR3 consists of 17 residues. The CDR3 sequence is CASRKTSGGQSSYEQYF. Here the CDR3 DNA reads TGCGCCAGCAGAAAGACTAGCGGGGGGCAGAGCTCCTACGAGCAGTACTTC.

In regard to this clone: Its ends do not fully match the called genes, so a read error is possible. This chain connects TRBV7-7 to TRBJ2-2, with no clear D. CDR1 is SSHAT and CDR2 is FNYEAQ in the germline V gene (reference sequence). The CDR3 consists of 14 residues. CDR3 loop: CASSPPTATGELFF. In DNA form, the CDR3 reads TGTGCTAGCAGCCCCCCGACTGCGACCGGGGAGCTGTTTTTT.

The chain carries TRBV5-1 and TRBJ1-6, with no clear D. The germline V and J ends were trimmed by 4 bases and 10 bases, with 9 bases remaining between them. The CDR3 totals 12 residues. CDR1 and CDR2 (germline): SGHRS, YFSETQ. CDR3: CASSAGQSPLHF. As DNA, the CDR3 is TGCGCCAGCAGCGCAGGCCAATCACCCCTCCACTTT.

The chain employs TRBV7-9 and TRBJ1-2; D is undetermined. V lost 5 bases to trimming and J lost 13 bases, with 17 bases between them. CDR1 SEHNR and CDR2 FQNEAQ come from the germline V gene (reference sequence). The CDR3 loop spans 12 amino acids. CDR3 amino acids: CASSLDRTRPTF. DNA for the CDR3: TGTGCCAGCAGCCTCGATCGCACGAGGCCCACCTTC.